Detailed here is one T cell receptor (beta chain). This record comes from a study of technical replicates of blood from a handful of donors. Sequencing was performed with immunoSEQ multiplex PCR; in TCRdb, only in-frame clones are kept and a portion is missing. The table records some 80,000 clones, approximately 94% of them present only once. Trimming cost V 5 bases and J 2 bases; bases outside gene matches: 2. The CDR3 is 15 amino acids. The germline CDR1 and CDR2 sequences are MNHEY and SVGAGI. The sequence was obtained from a human donor in good health. The chain recombines TRBV6-5 with TRBJ2-1; 11 positions match TRBD1. Material for sequencing was T cells isolated from PBMCs. In DNA, the CDR3 is TGTGCCAGCAGTCAGGGACAGGGGGCCTACAATGAGCAGTTCTTC. This codes for CASSQGQGAYNEQFF.